This T cell receptor (beta chain) was sequenced during a study of blood T cell repertoires in COVID-19. V dropped 2 bases and J dropped 5; count of bases not matched to a gene: 12. Germline loops: CDR1 GTSNPN, CDR2 SVGIG (reference sequence). The CDR3 has 15 residues. Original analysis: Estimation of nucleated cell counts was performed using reference gene primer amplification. TCRdb's copy holds only in-frame clones and misses some; the assay was immunoSEQ multiplex PCR. For V, J and clone size, that table is used; D and trimming come from the DNA. The table shows about 230,000 clones, with just over 85% occurring only once.

The material sequenced was peripheral blood. This sequence was found in a man between 45 and 60 years old with COVID-19, enrolled during active disease. The rearrangement uses TRBV30 and TRBJ2-7, with 7 positions matching TRBD1. The CDR3 region is CAWSSTYRGFNEQYF. The CDR3 DNA reads TGTGCCTGGAGTTCGACCTACAGGGGTTTCAACGAGCAGTACTTC. Full variable domain (remainder filled in from reference TRBV30 and TRBJ2-7): SQTIHQWPATLVQPVGSPLSLECTVEGTSNPNLYWYRQAAGRGLQLLFYSVGIGQISSEVPQNLSASRPQDRQFILSSKKLLLSDSGFYLCAWSSTYRGFNEQYFGPGTRLTVT.